The 7 T cell receptor beta chains reported below all come from one sample, sequenced in a study of T cells after yellow fever vaccination. TCRdb analysed the 5' RACE reads with MiXCR anew, one entry per CDR3 protein. The sample consists of 310,000 or so distinct CDR3 sequences, roughly 3.5% of them appearing once. This sample comprised PBMCs, obtained on the day of the yellow fever booster vaccination. These receptors all come from a man aged 18 to 30 who received the YFV17D yellow fever vaccine.

This clonotype has just a few counts. The CDR3 nucleotides read TGTGCCAGCAGTGAATTAGACAGGGGTAATGGCTACACCTTC. Its protein is CASSELDRGNGYTF. J is TRBJ1-2 and V is TRBV6-1, with 8 bases that match TRBD1. CDR1 is MNHNS and CDR2 is SASEGT in the germline V gene. With 2 bases clipped from V and 6 bases from J, the junction kept 5 bases outside the gene matches. The CDR3 is 14 residues long.

The table lists this clonotype with many counts. V and J are TRBV6-5 and TRBJ2-2; the D gene is possibly TRBD1 (5 bases). The CDR3 consists of 14 residues. Deletions cut 4 bases from V and 4 bases from J, with 10 bases between. CDR1 and CDR2 (germline): MNHEY, SVGAGI. CDR3 sequence: CASSLGPLTGELFF. For the CDR3, the DNA is TGTGCCAGCAGTTTGGGGCCTCTCACCGGGGAGCTGTTTTTT.

In this sample, this clonotype turned up a few times. The V call is TRBV28, the J call TRBJ2-6, with TRBD2 as a possible D gene (5 bases). Germline-derived CDR1 and CDR2 are MDHEN and SYDVKM. V was pared by 8 bases and J by 4 bases, with 15 bases between. The CDR3 length is 15 residues. CDR3 coding DNA: TGTGCCAGCGGGGTGGTGGGGAGCGGGGCCAACGTCCTGACTTTC. Its translation: CASGVVGSGANVLTF.

This clonotype was recorded at least ten times. The V call is TRBV7-9, the J call TRBJ1-6; TRBD1 matches at 10 bases. CDR3 length equals 15 residues. Germline CDR1 and CDR2: SEHNR and FQNEAQ (reference sequence). J gave up 9 bases and V 1 base, and 3 bases lay outside the gene matches. CDR3 amino acids: CASSLGRTGGSPLHF. In DNA form, the CDR3 reads TGTGCCAGCAGCTTAGGACGGACAGGGGGTTCACCCCTCCACTTT.

This clonotype was counted ten times or more. The V and J genes are TRBV7-3 and TRBJ2-1; the D gene is possibly TRBD1 (5 bases). V shed 5 bases and J shed 3 bases, with 14 bases lying between them. Looked up from germline, CDR1 is SGHTA and CDR2 is FQGTGA. The CDR3 is 15 residues long. CDR3 loop: CASSPDRTNYNEQFF. The CDR3 region has the DNA TGTGCCAGCAGCCCCGACAGAACAAACTACAATGAGCAGTTCTTC.

The chain couples TRBV5-1 to TRBJ2-1; 13 bases line up with TRBD2. CDR3 length: 16 residues. V shed 1 base, J shed 10 bases, and the junction held 8 bases outside the gene matches. The germline V gene has CDR1 SGHRS and CDR2 YFSETQ. CDR3 residues: CASSLTSGGAKAEQFF. The CDR3 bases are TGCGCCAGCAGCTTGACTAGCGGGGGGGCTAAGGCCGAGCAGTTCTTC.

This sequence joins TRBV29-1 and TRBJ2-3, with D maybe TRBD2 (6 bases). Trimming shortened V by 5 bases and J by 4 bases, and 22 bases separated the two germline ends. This CDR3 spans 16 amino acids. Per germline, CDR1 SQVTM and CDR2 ANQGSEA. For the CDR3, the DNA is TGCAGCGTTACTCGTCCGGGACTCGGCATCCCAGATACGCAGTATTTT. Amino acid sequence: CSVTRPGLGIPDTQYF.